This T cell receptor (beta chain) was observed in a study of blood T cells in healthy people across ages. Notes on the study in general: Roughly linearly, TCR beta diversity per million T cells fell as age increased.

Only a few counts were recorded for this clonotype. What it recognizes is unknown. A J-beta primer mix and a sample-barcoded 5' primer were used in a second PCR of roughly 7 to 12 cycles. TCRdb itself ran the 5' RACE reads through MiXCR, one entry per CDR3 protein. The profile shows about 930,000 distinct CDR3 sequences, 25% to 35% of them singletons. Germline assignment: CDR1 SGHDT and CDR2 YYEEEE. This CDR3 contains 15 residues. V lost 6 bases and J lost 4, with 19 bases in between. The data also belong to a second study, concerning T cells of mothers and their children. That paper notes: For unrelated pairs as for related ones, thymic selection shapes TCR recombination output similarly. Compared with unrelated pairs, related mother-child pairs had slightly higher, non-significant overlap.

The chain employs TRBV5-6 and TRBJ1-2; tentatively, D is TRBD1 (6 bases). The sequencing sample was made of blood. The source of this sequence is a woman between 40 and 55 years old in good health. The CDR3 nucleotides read TGTGCCAGCACCCAGGATCCGAGGGGGACCTATGGCTACACCTTC. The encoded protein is CASTQDPRGTYGYTF.